The T cell receptor beta chain under discussion was sequenced for a study of type 1 regulatory T cells. Study as a whole: T-allo10 is an in vitro-generated, Tr1-enriched CD4 T cell product specific for alloantigen.

TCRdb ran MiXCR on the reads and lists one entry per CDR3 protein. The table lists tens of thousands of distinct CDR3 sequences, around 21% of them singletons. Study-wide results and limits: Type 1 regulatory T cells had a more restricted TCR repertoire than non-type 1 regulatory T cells.

This clonotype was detected a few times. Its antigen is unknown. The CDR3 extends over 14 amino acids. Germline values: CDR1 PRHDT, CDR2 FYEKMQ (reference sequence). The J segment lost 5 bases and the V segment lost 9 bases, leaving 10 bases of the junction unmatched. This sequence joins TRBV13 and TRBJ1-1; TRBD1 aligns across 9 bases. The TCR comes from a human donor in good health. The sequencing sample was made of cultured type 1 regulatory T (Tr1) cells, either the whole culture or a sorted fraction (not recorded which). The CDR3 region has the DNA TGTGCCAGTAAACTACAGGGGGCGGGAACTGAAGCTTTCTTT. As protein: CASKLQGAGTEAFF.